These 29 T cell receptor beta chains originate from one sample sequenced in a study of blood T cell repertoires in COVID-19. The assay was immunoSEQ multiplex PCR, and TCRdb's table has in-frame clones only and misses some. The data show tens of thousands of clones, approximately 89% seen once. The specimen was peripheral blood. These receptors all come from a human donor in a cohort sampled during active COVID-19.

This chain links TRBV7-2 with TRBJ1-3; TRBD1 is a possible D gene (6 bases). V lost 1 base, J lost 4 bases, and 11 bases lay in between. The CDR3 covers 15 residues. Germline V lookup: CDR1 SGHTA, CDR2 FQGNSA. CDR3 DNA sequence: TGTGCCAGCAGCTTAGACCAGGGGATAGGAAACACCATATATTTT. As protein: CASSLDQGIGNTIYF.

J is TRBJ1-4 and V is TRBV6-5; a weak D match, TRBD1 (5 bases). Per the germline V gene, CDR1 is MNHEY and CDR2 is SVGAGI. The germline V and J ends were trimmed by 7 bases and 8 bases, with 17 bases remaining between them. The CDR3 consists of 14 residues. The CDR3 DNA follows: TGTGCCAGCACCCCGGGTGGGGCACTAGAAAAACTGTTTTTT. Protein: CASTPGGALEKLFF.

The chain carries TRBV5-1 and TRBJ2-7; a weak D match, TRBD2 (5 bases). Germline V gene lookup returns CDR1 SGHRS and CDR2 YFSETQ. CDR3 length: 14 amino acids. Trimming removed 4 bases at V and 4 bases at J, with 15 bases between. The CDR3, as DNA: TGCGCCAGCAGCCAAGGACTGAAGCCTTACGAGCAGTACTTC. Encoded protein: CASSQGLKPYEQYF.

V and J are TRBV18 and TRBJ1-5, with 9 bases fitting TRBD1. Germline CDR1 KGHSH, CDR2 LQKENI. The CDR3 sequence is 17 residues long. J was trimmed by 7 bases and V by 1 base; bases with no gene match: 11. The CDR3 DNA follows: TGTGCCAGCTCACCACTGAGCGGGACAGGGACGATACAGCCCCAGCATTTT. Translated: CASSPLSGTGTIQPQHF. Based on the CDR3 plus reference TRBV18 and TRBJ1-5, the full variable domain is NAGVMQNPRHLVRRRGQEARLRCSPMKGHSHVYWYRQLPEEGLKFMVYLQKENIIDESGMPKERFSAEFPKEGPSILRIQQVVRGDSAAYFCASSPLSGTGTIQPQHFGDGTRLSIL.

The chain employs TRBV19 and TRBJ1-2; maybe TRBD1 (5 bases). CDR1 and CDR2 from the germline V gene are LNHDA and SQIVND (reference sequence). V lost 4 bases and J 8 bases, leaving 14 bases between the germline ends. The CDR3 runs to 13 residues. CDR3 nucleotides: TGTGCCAGTAGTACATCAGGGATAGTCGGCTACACCTTC. Its translation is CASSTSGIVGYTF.

The chain combines TRBV7-6 with TRBJ1-4; the match to TRBD1 covers 8 bases. The germline CDR1 and CDR2 sequences are SGHVS and FNYEAQ. J was trimmed by 10 bases and V by 3 bases; bases with no gene match: 7. There are 14 residues in the CDR3. The CDR3 DNA sequence: TGTGCCAGCAGCTTGGGGGGGACAGGCGGAAAACTGTTTTTT. Its translation: CASSLGGTGGKLFF.

In this sample, this clone turned up once. The rearrangement uses TRBV4-3 and TRBJ2-7, with 9 positions matching TRBD1. CDR1 LGHNA and CDR2 YSLEER come from the germline V gene. The CDR3 consists of 16 residues. Germline trimming cut 3 bases from V and 0 bases from J; bases unmatched to any gene: 6. CDR3 sequence reads: CASSHRRDRVSYEQYF. The CDR3 region has the DNA TGCGCCAGCAGCCATCGCCGGGACAGGGTCTCCTACGAGCAGTACTTC.

This chain links TRBV7-6 with TRBJ2-1; TRBD2 agrees at 7 bases. Germline loops: CDR1 SGHVS, CDR2 FNYEAQ. The V gene end was trimmed by 0 bases and the J gene end by 5 bases; junction bases not matched to a gene: 4. CDR3 length equals 15 residues. Here the CDR3 reads CASSLAWDYHNEQFF. For the CDR3, the DNA is TGTGCCAGCAGCTTAGCCTGGGACTATCACAATGAGCAGTTCTTC.

This clone was seen only a few times. The rearrangement links TRBV10-1 to TRBJ1-5; no clear D gene. Germline assignment: CDR1 WNHNN and CDR2 SYGVQD (reference sequence). The CDR3 runs to 10 residues. The germline V and J ends were trimmed by 11 bases and 6 bases, with 8 bases remaining between them. The CDR3 is CAGLSQPQHF. The CDR3 DNA sequence: TGCGCCGGGCTGAGTCAGCCCCAGCATTTT.

Concerning this clone: One end of the junction is discordant with germline, which a read error may explain. The gene calls are TRBV5-1 and TRBJ2-7; TRBD2 aligns across 8 bases. The CDR3 contains 14 residues. Germline CDR1 is SGHRS and CDR2 is YFSETQ. The CDR3 DNA sequence: TGCGCCAGCAGCTCAATCGACTCTGGGCGGGGGGTAAACTTC. Its protein is CASSSIDSGRGVNF. Full variable domain (outside the CDR3, taken from reference TRBV5-1 and TRBJ2-7): KAGVTQTPRYLIKTRGQQVTLSCSPISGHRSVSWYQQTPGQGLQFLFEYFSETQRNKGNFPGRFSGRQFSNSRSEMNVSTLELGDSALYLCASSSIDSGRGVNFGPGTRLTVT.

The chain recombines TRBV4-1 with TRBJ2-7, with 11 bases that match TRBD1. V lost 4 bases and J lost 3; bases outside the gene matches: 8. Looked up from germline, CDR1 is MGHRA and CDR2 is YSYEKL. This CDR3 region has 16 residues. The CDR3 sequence: CASSRLPGQGVYEQYF. The DNA of the CDR3 is TGCGCCAGCAGCCGACTACCGGGACAGGGGGTCTACGAGCAGTACTTC.

This clone was recorded once. This CDR3 is CASRAGGLPDTQYF. CDR3 DNA: TGTGCCAGTCGGGCGGGGGGCCTCCCAGATACGCAGTATTTT. V gene TRBV19 combines with J gene TRBJ2-3; 8 nucleotides agree with TRBD2. This CDR3 comprises 14 residues. V trimming: 8 bases; J trimming: 4 bases; junction bases outside the gene matches: 8. CDR1 LNHDA and CDR2 SQIVND come from the germline V gene (reference sequence).

The V gene is TRBV6-2 or TRBV6-3, the J gene TRBJ1-5, with 7 bases identical to TRBD1. Germline V CDR1 and CDR2: MNHEY, SVGEGT. The V and J ends lost 4 bases and 2 bases, in that order; junction bases with no gene match: 5. The CDR3 totals 15 residues. The chain's CDR3 is CASSFTGVGNQPQHF. CDR3 coding DNA: TGTGCCAGCAGTTTCACAGGGGTGGGCAATCAGCCCCAGCATTTT.

The V and J genes are TRBV7-2 and TRBJ1-3; D call uncertain. Germline V gene data show CDR1 as SGHTA and CDR2 as FQGNSA. V was shortened by 5 bases and J by 4 bases, with 6 bases between the two germline ends. The CDR3 consists of 12 residues. The CDR3 sequence: CASSPRGNTIYF. In DNA form, the CDR3 reads TGTGCCAGCAGCCCCAGGGGAAACACCATATATTTT.

The chain combines TRBV10-3 with TRBJ1-1; D is unclear. Germline CDR1 is ENHRY and CDR2 is SYGVKD. The CDR3 runs to 14 residues. Trimming took off 6 bases at V and 2 bases at J, with 13 bases between the two ends. The CDR3 coding sequence is TGTGCCATCAGCCCAGGCGCAAGAAACACTGAAGCTTTCTTT. Its protein is CAISPGARNTEAFF.

The chain couples TRBV2 to TRBJ1-1; weak D call: TRBD1 (6 bases). Germline V gene sequence: CDR1 SNHLY, CDR2 FYNNEI. Trimming took off 1 base at V and 5 bases at J, with 11 bases between the two ends. The CDR3 covers 14 residues. As DNA, the CDR3 is TGTGCCAGCAGTGAAGAGGGGGTCCGGACTGAAGCTTTCTTT. It yields the protein CASSEEGVRTEAFF.

The gene calls are TRBV6-2 or TRBV6-3 and TRBJ2-1; 13 nucleotides match TRBD2. The V segment lost 2 bases and the J segment 10 bases; nucleotides outside the gene matches: 5. Per the germline V gene, CDR1 is MNHEY and CDR2 is SVGEGT. The CDR3 runs 15 residues. The CDR3 nucleotides are TGTGCCAGCAGTTACGGGACTAGCGGGGTCGGGGAGCAGTTCTTC. Protein product: CASSYGTSGVGEQFF.

This chain links TRBV4-3 with TRBJ2-3, with 10 bases that match TRBD2. The CDR3 length is 18 residues. CDR1 and CDR2 (germline): LGHNA, YSLEER. V was clipped by 3 bases and J by 1 base; unmatched bases: 10. CDR3 in amino acids: CASSHRWRGTSGTDTQYF. The CDR3 coding sequence is TGCGCCAGCAGCCACCGTTGGAGAGGGACTAGCGGCACAGATACGCAGTATTTT.

The chain couples TRBV28 to TRBJ1-2; no definite D call. With 5 bases removed from V and 3 bases from J, the gap between germline ends came to 7 bases. The CDR3 extends over 12 amino acids. CDR1 is MDHEN and CDR2 is SYDVKM in the germline V gene. The CDR3 coding sequence is TGTGCCAGCAGTCCCGGGGACTATGGCTACACCTTC. It encodes CASSPGDYGYTF.

The chain has TRBV4-1 and TRBJ2-7, with 10 bases fitting TRBD2. From germline, CDR1 is MGHRA and CDR2 YSYEKL. V shed 1 base and J 2 bases; nucleotides not matched to a gene: 8. The CDR3 loop spans 17 amino acids. CDR3 sequence reads: CASSQVLTAGGTYEQYF. As DNA, the CDR3 is TGCGCCAGCAGCCAAGTCTTGACAGCGGGGGGGACCTACGAGCAGTACTTC.

The chain employs TRBV5-5 and TRBJ1-1; D remains unclear. The CDR3 totals 11 residues. Germline lookup yields CDR1 SGHKS and CDR2 YYEKEE (reference sequence). The ends were cut back, 4 bases at V and 2 bases at J, with 3 bases in the middle. The CDR3 sequence: CASSLNTEAFF. The CDR3, as DNA: TGTGCCAGCAGCCTTAACACTGAAGCTTTCTTT.

The chain has TRBV3-1 (or the pseudogene TRBV3-2) and TRBJ1-2; D is perhaps TRBD1 (5 bases). V was pared by 4 bases and J by 4 bases, with 10 bases between. Germline values: CDR1 LGHDT, CDR2 YNNKEL (reference sequence). This CDR3 contains 13 residues. The chain's CDR3 is CASSPGGSYGYTF. CDR3 sequence (DNA): TGTGCCAGCAGCCCGGGGGGTAGCTATGGCTACACCTTC.

J is TRBJ2-1 and V is TRBV5-4; tentatively, D is TRBD1 (5 bases). Deletions cut 4 bases from V and 7 bases from J, with 21 bases between. The germline V gene encodes CDR1 SGHNT and CDR2 YYREEE (reference sequence). The length of the CDR3 is 16 residues. The CDR3 nucleotides are TGTGCCAGCAGCAACCCCAGGGTGGGCGCTGGAAATGAGCAGTTCTTC. It yields the protein CASSNPRVGAGNEQFF.

This clone appeared a single time. The J gene is TRBJ2-1, the V gene TRBV6-5; D gene uncertain. The CDR3 is made up of 12 amino acids. The germline V gene encodes CDR1 MNHEY and CDR2 SVGAGI. V was pared by 4 bases and J by 4 bases, with 5 bases between. The CDR3 DNA is TGTGCCAGCAGTTTCGGGTACAATGAGCAGTTCTTC. This codes for CASSFGYNEQFF.

The chain carries TRBV5-1 and TRBJ1-2, with 7 positions matching TRBD1. CDR3 length: 16 residues. The germline V gene encodes CDR1 SGHRS and CDR2 YFSETQ. The junction had 6 bases not matched to a gene; V was cut back by 0 bases and J by 1 base. For the CDR3, the DNA is TGCGCCAGCAGCTTGGCGTCAGGGGGAGGTAACTATGGCTACACCTTC. Protein product: CASSLASGGGNYGYTF. The full variable domain, its missing parts supplied by reference TRBV5-1 and TRBJ1-2, is KAGVTQTPRYLIKTRGQQVTLSCSPISGHRSVSWYQQTPGQGLQFLFEYFSETQRNKGNFPGRFSGRQFSNSRSEMNVSTLELGDSALYLCASSLASGGGNYGYTFGSGTRLTVV.

This chain links TRBV5-6 with TRBJ1-2; unclear D gene. This CDR3 spans 16 amino acids. V lost 4 bases to trimming and J lost 4 bases, with 20 bases between them. Germline V gives CDR1 SGHDT, CDR2 YYEEEE. The CDR3 is CASSPIIEGGVYGYTF. The CDR3 DNA sequence: TGTGCCAGCAGCCCGATCATCGAGGGAGGAGTCTATGGCTACACCTTC. Drawing the rest from reference TRBV5-6 and TRBJ1-2, the complete variable domain is DAGVTQSPTHLIKTRGQQVTLRCSPKSGHDTVSWYQQALGQGPQFIFQYYEEEERQRGNFPDRFSGHQFPNYSSELNVNALLLGDSALYLCASSPIIEGGVYGYTFGSGTRLTVV.

This clone was recorded only once. This rearrangement joins TRBV5-1 to TRBJ1-1; 8 positions agree with TRBD1. The CDR3 is 14 amino acids. The J segment lost 5 bases and the V segment lost 6 bases, leaving 9 bases of the junction unmatched. Germline CDR1 reads SGHRS; CDR2 reads YFSETQ. The CDR3 loop is CASTAGGIGTEAFF. CDR3 sequence (DNA): TGCGCCAGCACGGCAGGGGGCATAGGGACTGAAGCTTTCTTT.

V usage is TRBV7-9 and J usage is TRBJ2-5; D is perhaps TRBD2 (5 bases). Germline CDR1 and CDR2: SEHNR and FQNEAQ (reference sequence). CDR3 length equals 14 residues. V was cut by 3 bases and J by 5 bases, with 13 bases left in between. CDR3 bases: TGTGCCAGCAGCTTCCGGACCTTAGCGGAGACCCAGTACTTC. It specifies CASSFRTLAETQYF.

This clone has a handful of counts. The chain joins TRBV5-1 to TRBJ1-2, with a tentative D call TRBD1 (6 bases). The germline V gene encodes CDR1 SGHRS and CDR2 YFSETQ. The CDR3 spans 16 residues. V was pared by 0 bases and J by 6 bases, with 18 bases between. The chain's CDR3 is CASSLVAGRGGDGYTF. CDR3 DNA: TGCGCCAGCAGCTTGGTAGCAGGCCGGGGGGGCGATGGCTACACCTTC.